This T cell receptor (beta chain) appears in the sequencing data of a study of cytomegalovirus exposure and HLA in healthy donors. The study, taken as a whole, reports: Both high specificity and high sensitivity reportedly marked the classifier's diagnosis of cytomegalovirus status. In most subjects, TCR beta sequences reportedly gave accurate predictions of HLA-A and HLA-B alleles.

With 60 Vbeta and 13 Jbeta primers, the PCR was carried out. The method was immunoSEQ multiplex PCR; TCRdb's version includes in-frame clones alone and lacks a portion of them. The sample lists 75,000 to 100,000 clones, 74% occurring once. This clone turned up a few times. Its specificity is unknown. This receptor was identified in a male donor in good health and CMV-seronegative. The sequenced sample was PBMCs.

CDR3 amino acids: CASSAGGPNEKLFF. The CDR3 coding sequence is TGTGCCAGTTCGGCTGGGGGCCCTAATGAAAAACTGTTTTTT. V and J are TRBV28 and TRBJ1-4; perhaps TRBD1 as D (6 bases). The V end was cut by 9 bases, the J end by 3 bases, with 14 bases between. Germline CDR1 reads MDHEN; CDR2 reads SYDVKM. The length of the CDR3 is 14 residues.